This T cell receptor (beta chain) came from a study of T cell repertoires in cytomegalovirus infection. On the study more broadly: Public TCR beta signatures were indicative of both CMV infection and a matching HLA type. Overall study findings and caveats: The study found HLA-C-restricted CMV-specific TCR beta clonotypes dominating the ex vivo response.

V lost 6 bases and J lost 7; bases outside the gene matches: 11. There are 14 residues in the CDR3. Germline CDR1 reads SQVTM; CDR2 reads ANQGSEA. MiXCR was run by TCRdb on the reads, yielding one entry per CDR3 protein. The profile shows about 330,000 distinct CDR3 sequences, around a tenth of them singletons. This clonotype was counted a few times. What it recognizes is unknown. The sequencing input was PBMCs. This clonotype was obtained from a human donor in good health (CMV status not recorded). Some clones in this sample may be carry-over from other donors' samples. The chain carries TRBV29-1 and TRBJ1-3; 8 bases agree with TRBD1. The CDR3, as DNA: TGCAGCGTGCACACCTCAGGGGGCGGCAACACCATATATTTT. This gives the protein CSVHTSGGGNTIYF.